The 2 T cell receptor beta chains in this list originate from one sample, sequenced in a study of T cells in Graves' hyperthyroidism and ophthalmopathy. TCR beta CDR3 sequences were amplified from RNA transcripts. The study used the HTBI primer set for a first-round RT-PCR of the TCR CDR3. TCRdb passed the multiplex PCR reads through MiXCR, listing each CDR3 protein once. The top ten clones hold more than 15% of a sample with 550,000 to 600,000 distinct CDR3 sequences, approximately 15% of them seen once. The sequencing sample was made of blood. These receptors were taken from a woman aged 18 to 35 with Graves' hyperthyroidism.

This clonotype showed up many times. The chain couples TRBV6-2 or TRBV6-3 to TRBJ2-1; D is unresolved. Germline CDR1 is MNHEY and CDR2 is SVGEGT. V dropped 2 bases and J dropped 8 bases, with 10 bases sitting between them. The length of the CDR3 is 13 residues. The CDR3 nucleotides read TGTGCCAGCAGTTACGTTCCCCGCGATGAGCAGTTCTTC. It encodes CASSYVPRDEQFF.

This clonotype was recorded many times. The J gene is TRBJ2-7, the V gene TRBV9; D remains unclear. The V and J ends lost 1 base and 0 bases respectively, with 8 bases between them. Germline V gene sequence: CDR1 SGDLS, CDR2 YYNGEE. CDR3 length: 14 amino acids. CDR3 sequence reads: CASSVLGSSYEQYF. CDR3 nucleotides: TGTGCCAGCAGCGTACTGGGAAGCTCCTACGAGCAGTACTTC.